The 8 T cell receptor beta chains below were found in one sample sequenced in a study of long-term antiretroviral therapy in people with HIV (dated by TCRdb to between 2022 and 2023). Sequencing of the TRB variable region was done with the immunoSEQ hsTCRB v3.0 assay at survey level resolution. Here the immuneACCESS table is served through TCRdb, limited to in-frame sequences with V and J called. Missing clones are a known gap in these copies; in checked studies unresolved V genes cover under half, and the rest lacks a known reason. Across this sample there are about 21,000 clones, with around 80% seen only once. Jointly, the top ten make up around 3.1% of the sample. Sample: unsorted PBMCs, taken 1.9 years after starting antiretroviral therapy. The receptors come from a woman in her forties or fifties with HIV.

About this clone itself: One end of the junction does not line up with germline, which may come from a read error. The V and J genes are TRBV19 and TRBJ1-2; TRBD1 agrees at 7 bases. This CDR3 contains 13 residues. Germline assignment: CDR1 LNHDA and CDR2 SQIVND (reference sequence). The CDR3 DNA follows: TGTGCCAGTAGTATCCGGGACAGATCCTCGTTCGCCTTC. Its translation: CASSIRDRSSFAF.

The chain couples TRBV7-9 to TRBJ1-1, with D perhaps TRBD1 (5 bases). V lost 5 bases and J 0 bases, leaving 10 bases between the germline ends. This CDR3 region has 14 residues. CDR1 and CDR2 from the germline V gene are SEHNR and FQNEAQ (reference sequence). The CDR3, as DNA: TGTGCCAGCAGCCCCGGAGGGGTGAACACTGAAGCTTTCTTT. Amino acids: CASSPGGVNTEAFF.

The CDR3 nucleotides read TGTGCCAGTGGCGGGCTAGGTTCACGGTATGGCTACACCTTC. Its translation: CASGGLGSRYGYTF. The chain uses TRBV19 and TRBJ1-2, with D uncertain. This CDR3 region has 14 residues. Between the trimmed V and J ends, which lost 8 bases and 5 bases, there was a span of 18 bases. Germline V CDR1 and CDR2: LNHDA, SQIVND (reference sequence). The whole variable domain, filled in from reference TRBV19 and TRBJ1-2, reads DGGITQSPKYLFRKEGQNVTLSCEQNLNHDAMYWYRQDPGQGLRLIYYSQIVNDFQKGDIAEGYSVSREKKESFPLTVTSAQKNPTAFYLCASGGLGSRYGYTFGSGTRLTVV.

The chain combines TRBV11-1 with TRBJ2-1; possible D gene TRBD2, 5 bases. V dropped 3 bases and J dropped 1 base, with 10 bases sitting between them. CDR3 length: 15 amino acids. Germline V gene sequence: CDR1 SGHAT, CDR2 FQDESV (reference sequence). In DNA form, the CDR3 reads TGTGCCAGCAGCTTTTTAGCGATTTCCTACAATGAGCAGTTCTTC. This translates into CASSFLAISYNEQFF. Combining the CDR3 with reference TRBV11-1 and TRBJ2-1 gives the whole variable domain EAEVAQSPRYKITEKSQAVAFWCDPISGHATLYWYRQILGQGPELLVQFQDESVVDDSQLPKDRFSAERLKGVDSTLKIQPAELGDSAMYLCASSFLAISYNEQFFGPGTRLTVL.

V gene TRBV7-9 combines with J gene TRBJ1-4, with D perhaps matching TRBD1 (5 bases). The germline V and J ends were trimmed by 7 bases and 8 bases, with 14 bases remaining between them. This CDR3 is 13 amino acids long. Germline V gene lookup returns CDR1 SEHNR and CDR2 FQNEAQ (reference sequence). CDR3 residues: CASKKPGGEKLFF. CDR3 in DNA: TGTGCCAGCAAGAAGCCGGGGGGGGAAAAACTGTTTTTT.

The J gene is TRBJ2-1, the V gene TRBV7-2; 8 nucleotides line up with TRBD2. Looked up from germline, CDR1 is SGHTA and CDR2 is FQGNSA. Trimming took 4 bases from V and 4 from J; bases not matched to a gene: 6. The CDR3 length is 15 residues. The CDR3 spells CASSSGLGGYNEQFF. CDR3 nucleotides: TGTGCCAGCAGCTCGGGACTAGGGGGGTACAATGAGCAGTTCTTC. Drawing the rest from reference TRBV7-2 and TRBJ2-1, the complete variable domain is GAGVSQSPSNKVTEKGKDVELRCDPISGHTALYWYRQSLGQGLEFLIYFQGNSAPDKSGLPSDRFSAERTGGSVSTLTIQRTQQEDSAVYLCASSSGLGGYNEQFFGPGTRLTVL.

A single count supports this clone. In nucleotides, the CDR3 is TGCACCAGCAGCCGGACCTACGAGCAGTACTTC. Protein sequence: CTSSRTYEQYF. The rearrangement joins TRBV1 to TRBJ2-7. TRBV1 has pseudogene status. The CDR3 is 11 residues long.

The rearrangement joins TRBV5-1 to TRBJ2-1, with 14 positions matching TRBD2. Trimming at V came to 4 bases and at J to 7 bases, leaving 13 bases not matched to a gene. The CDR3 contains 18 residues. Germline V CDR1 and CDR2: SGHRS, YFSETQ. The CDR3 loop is CASSQSGLAGGRRNEQFF. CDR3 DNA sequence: TGCGCCAGCAGCCAGTCCGGACTAGCGGGGGGAAGGAGGAATGAGCAGTTCTTC.